These 3 T cell receptor beta chains were sequenced from one sample in a study of blood T cell repertoires in COVID-19 (dated by TCRdb to the early 2020s). The library was built by means of the immunoSEQ multiplex PCR assay. TCRdb holds this immuneACCESS table with in-frame rearrangements only. Some clones are missing; in checked studies, unresolved V genes explain under half, and the rest has no known cause. The sample table records 470,000 or so clones; around 89% of these occur just once. Roughly 4% of the sample is in the top ten clones. The sequenced material came from peripheral blood. These receptors all come from a woman aged 25-40 years with acute or convalescent COVID-19.

The chain recombines TRBV5-1 with TRBJ1-2, with D possibly matching TRBD1 (6 bases). The CDR3 is 14 residues long. Germline V lookup: CDR1 SGHRS, CDR2 YFSETQ. V was pared by 6 bases and J by 5 bases, with 17 bases between. The CDR3 reads CASTTDRSLYGYTF. CDR3 coding DNA: TGCGCCAGCACTACCGACAGGTCCTTATATGGCTACACCTTC. Full variable domain (outside the CDR3, taken from reference TRBV5-1 and TRBJ1-2): KAGVTQTPRYLIKTRGQQVTLSCSPISGHRSVSWYQQTPGQGLQFLFEYFSETQRNKGNFPGRFSGRQFSNSRSEMNVSTLELGDSALYLCASTTDRSLYGYTFGSGTRLTVV.

The V gene is TRBV7-8, the J gene TRBJ2-5; possibly TRBD1 for D (6 bases). Deletions cut 7 bases from V and 0 bases from J, with 12 bases between. CDR1 SGHVS and CDR2 FQNEAQ come from the germline V gene. The CDR3 length is 14 residues. This CDR3 reads CASNPDRDQETQYF. CDR3 in DNA: TGTGCCAGCAACCCGGACAGAGACCAAGAGACCCAGTACTTC.

The chain combines TRBV27 with TRBJ2-7, with D maybe TRBD2 (5 bases). Trimming took off 2 bases at V and 3 bases at J, with 11 bases between the two ends. Germline V gene sequence: CDR1 MNHEY, CDR2 SMNVEV (reference sequence). The CDR3 is 14 residues long. As DNA, the CDR3 is TGTGCCAGCAGTTTAGGAGGTCCTGGCTACGAGCAGTACTTC. This sequence encodes CASSLGGPGYEQYF.